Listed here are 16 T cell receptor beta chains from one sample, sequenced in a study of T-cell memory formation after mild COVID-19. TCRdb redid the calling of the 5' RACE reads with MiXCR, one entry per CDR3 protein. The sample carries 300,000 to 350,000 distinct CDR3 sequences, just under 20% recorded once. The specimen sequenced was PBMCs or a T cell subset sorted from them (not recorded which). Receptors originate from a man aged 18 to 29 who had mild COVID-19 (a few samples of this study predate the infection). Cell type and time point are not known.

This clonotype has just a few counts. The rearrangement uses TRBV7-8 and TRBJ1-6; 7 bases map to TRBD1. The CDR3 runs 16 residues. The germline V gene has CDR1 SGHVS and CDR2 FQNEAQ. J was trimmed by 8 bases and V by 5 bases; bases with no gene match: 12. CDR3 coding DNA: TGTGCCAGCAGCCCACGGTGGGGCAGGGGGGATTCACCCCTCCACTTT. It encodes CASSPRWGRGDSPLHF.

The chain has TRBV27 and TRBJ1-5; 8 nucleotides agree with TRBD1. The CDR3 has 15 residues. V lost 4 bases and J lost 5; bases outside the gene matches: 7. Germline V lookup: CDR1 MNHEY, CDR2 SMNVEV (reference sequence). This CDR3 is CASSSSGGLDQPQHF. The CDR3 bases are TGTGCCAGCAGTTCGTCAGGGGGCCTGGATCAGCCCCAGCATTTT.

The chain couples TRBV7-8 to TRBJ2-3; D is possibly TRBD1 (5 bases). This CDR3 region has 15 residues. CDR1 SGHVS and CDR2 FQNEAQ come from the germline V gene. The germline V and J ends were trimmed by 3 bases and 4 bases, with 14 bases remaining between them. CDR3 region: CASSLGPGWSDTQYF. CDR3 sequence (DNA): TGTGCCAGCAGCTTGGGGCCAGGGTGGTCAGATACGCAGTATTTT.

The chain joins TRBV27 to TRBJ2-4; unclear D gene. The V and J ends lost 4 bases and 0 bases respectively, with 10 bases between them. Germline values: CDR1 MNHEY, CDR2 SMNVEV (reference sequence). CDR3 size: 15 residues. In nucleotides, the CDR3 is TGTGCCAGCAGTTCCCTCAATCTAGCCAAAAACATTCAGTACTTC. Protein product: CASSSLNLAKNIQYF.

CDR3 DNA sequence: TGCGCCAGCAGCTTGTGGGGGGCTCGAGGGACTGAAGCTTTCTTT. It is translated as CASSLWGARGTEAFF. The rearrangement uses TRBV5-1 and TRBJ1-1; perhaps TRBD1 as D (6 bases). The CDR3 is 15 residues long. CDR1 is SGHRS and CDR2 is YFSETQ in the germline V gene. V shed 1 base and J shed 5 bases, with 15 bases lying between them.

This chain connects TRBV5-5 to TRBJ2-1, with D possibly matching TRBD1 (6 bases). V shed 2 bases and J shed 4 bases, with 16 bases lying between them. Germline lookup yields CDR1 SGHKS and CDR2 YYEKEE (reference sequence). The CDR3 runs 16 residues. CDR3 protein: CASSFLGAREYNEQFF. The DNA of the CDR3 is TGTGCCAGCAGCTTCCTGGGGGCCAGGGAGTACAATGAGCAGTTCTTC.

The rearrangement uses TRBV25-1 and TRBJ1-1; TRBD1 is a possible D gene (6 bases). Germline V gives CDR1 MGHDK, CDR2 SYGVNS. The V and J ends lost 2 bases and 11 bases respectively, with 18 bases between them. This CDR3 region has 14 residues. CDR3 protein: CASSERDILGSAFF. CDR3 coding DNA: TGTGCCAGCAGTGAACGGGACATTCTGGGTTCGGCTTTCTTT.

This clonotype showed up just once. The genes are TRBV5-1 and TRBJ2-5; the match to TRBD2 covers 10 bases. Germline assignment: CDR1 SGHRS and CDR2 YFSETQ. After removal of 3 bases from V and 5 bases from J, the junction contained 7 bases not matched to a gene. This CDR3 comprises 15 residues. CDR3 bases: TGCGCCAGCAGCTCGAACCAGGGACTAGCGGAGACCCAGTACTTC. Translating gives CASSSNQGLAETQYF.

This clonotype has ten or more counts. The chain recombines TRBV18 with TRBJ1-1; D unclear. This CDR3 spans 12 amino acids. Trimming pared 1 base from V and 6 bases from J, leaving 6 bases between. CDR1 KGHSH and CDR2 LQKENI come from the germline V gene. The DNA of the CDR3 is TGTGCCAGCTCACCACGAGGGCCTGAAGCTTTCTTT. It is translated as CASSPRGPEAFF.

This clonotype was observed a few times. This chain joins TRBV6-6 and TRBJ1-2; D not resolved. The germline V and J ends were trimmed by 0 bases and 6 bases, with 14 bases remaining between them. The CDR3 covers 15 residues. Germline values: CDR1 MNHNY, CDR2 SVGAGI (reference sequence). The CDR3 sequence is CASSYSGRLSDGYTF. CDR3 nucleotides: TGTGCCAGCAGTTACTCCGGCAGGCTTTCCGATGGCTACACCTTC.

This CDR3 is CSARAPITDTQYF. Written as DNA, the CDR3 is TGCAGTGCTAGAGCCCCCATAACAGATACGCAGTATTTT. The V and J genes are TRBV20-1 and TRBJ2-3; D unresolved. The CDR3 contains 13 residues. Germline V CDR1 and CDR2: DFQATT, SNEGSKA (reference sequence). Trimming removed 1 base from V and 3 bases from J, with 8 bases in between.

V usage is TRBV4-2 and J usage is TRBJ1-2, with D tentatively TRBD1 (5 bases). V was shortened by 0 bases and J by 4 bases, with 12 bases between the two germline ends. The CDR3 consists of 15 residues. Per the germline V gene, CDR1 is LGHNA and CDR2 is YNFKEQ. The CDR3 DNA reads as TGTGCCAGCAGCCAAGACCTACGTCAGGGCTATGGCTACACCTTC. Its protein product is CASSQDLRQGYGYTF.

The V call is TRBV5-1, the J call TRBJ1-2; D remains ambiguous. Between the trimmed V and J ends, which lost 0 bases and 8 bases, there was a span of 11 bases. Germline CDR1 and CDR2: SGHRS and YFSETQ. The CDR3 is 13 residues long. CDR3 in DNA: TGCGCCAGCAGCTTGGAAGGGCTCGAGGGCTACACCTTC. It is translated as CASSLEGLEGYTF.

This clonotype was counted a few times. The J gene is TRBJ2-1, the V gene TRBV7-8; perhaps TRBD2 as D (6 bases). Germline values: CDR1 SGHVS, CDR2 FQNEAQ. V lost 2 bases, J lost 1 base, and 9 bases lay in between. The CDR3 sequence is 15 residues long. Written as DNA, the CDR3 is TGTGCCAGCAGCTTATCGACTAGATCCTACAATGAGCAGTTCTTC. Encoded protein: CASSLSTRSYNEQFF.

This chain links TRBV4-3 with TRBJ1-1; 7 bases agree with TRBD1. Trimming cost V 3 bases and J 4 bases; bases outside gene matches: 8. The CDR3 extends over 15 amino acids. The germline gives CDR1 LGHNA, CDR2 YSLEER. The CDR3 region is CASSQVTGFSTEAFF. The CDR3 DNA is TGCGCCAGCAGCCAGGTGACAGGGTTCAGCACTGAAGCTTTCTTT.

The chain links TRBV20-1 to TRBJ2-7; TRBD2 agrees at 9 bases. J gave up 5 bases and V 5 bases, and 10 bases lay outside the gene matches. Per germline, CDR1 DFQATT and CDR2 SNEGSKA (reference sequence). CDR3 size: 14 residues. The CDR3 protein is CSAFGASGADEQYF. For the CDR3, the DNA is TGCAGTGCTTTCGGGGCTAGCGGGGCAGACGAGCAGTACTTC.